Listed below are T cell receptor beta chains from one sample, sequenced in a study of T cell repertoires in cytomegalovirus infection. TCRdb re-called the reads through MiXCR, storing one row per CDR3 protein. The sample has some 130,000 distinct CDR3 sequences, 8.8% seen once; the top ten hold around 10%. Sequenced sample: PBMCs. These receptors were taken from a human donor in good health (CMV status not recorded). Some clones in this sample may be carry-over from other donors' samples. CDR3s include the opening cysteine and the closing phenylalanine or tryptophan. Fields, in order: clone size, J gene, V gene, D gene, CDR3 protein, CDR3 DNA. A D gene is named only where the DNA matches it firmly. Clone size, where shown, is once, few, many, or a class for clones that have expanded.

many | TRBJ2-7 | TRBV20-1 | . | CSARGEQGDYEQYF | TGCAGTGCTAGAGGGGAACAGGGTGACTACGAGCAGTACTTC
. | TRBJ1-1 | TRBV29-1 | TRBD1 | CSVDGEQGAGTEAFF | TGCAGCGTTGATGGGGAACAGGGGGCGGGGACTGAAGCTTTCTTT
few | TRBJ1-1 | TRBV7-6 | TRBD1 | CASRAGGPGTEAFF | TGTGCCAGCAGGGCAGGGGGCCCCGGGACTGAAGCTTTCTTT
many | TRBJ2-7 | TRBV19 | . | CASSTGSSYEQYF | TGTGCCAGTAGTACGGGGTCTTCCTACGAGCAGTACTTC
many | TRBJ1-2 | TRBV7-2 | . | CASSLAGGGYTF | TGTGCCAGCAGCTTAGCGGGGGGCGGCTACACCTTC
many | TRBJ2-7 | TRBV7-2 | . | CASSLGRSGEQYF | TGTGCCAGCAGCTTAGGACGGAGCGGCGAGCAGTACTTC
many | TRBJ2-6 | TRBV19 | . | CASSITGANVLTF | TGTGCCAGTTCTATCACGGGGGCCAACGTCCTGACTTTC
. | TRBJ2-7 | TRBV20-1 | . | CSARDPAVSYEQYF | TGCAGTGCTAGAGATCCGGCGGTCTCCTACGAGCAGTACTTC
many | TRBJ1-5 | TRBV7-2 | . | CASSLEIRQPQHF | TGTGCCAGCAGCTTAGAGATTAGACAGCCCCAGCATTTT
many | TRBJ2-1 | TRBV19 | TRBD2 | CASSLLAGGFNEQFF | TGTGCCAGTAGCCTACTAGCGGGGGGTTTCAATGAGCAGTTCTTC
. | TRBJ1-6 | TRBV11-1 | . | CASSYPGVSPLHF | TGTGCCAGCAGCTACCCCGGAGTGTCACCCCTCCACTTT
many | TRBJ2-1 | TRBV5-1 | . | CASSQYRGGNNEQFF | TGCGCCAGCAGCCAGTACAGGGGCGGGAACAATGAGCAGTTCTTC
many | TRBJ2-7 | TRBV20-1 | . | CSGFAGNSYEQYF | TGCAGTGGATTCGCAGGAAATTCCTACGAGCAGTACTTC
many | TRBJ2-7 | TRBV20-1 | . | CSAPRGQSYEQYF | TGCAGTGCTCCCCGGGGTCAGTCCTACGAGCAGTACTTC
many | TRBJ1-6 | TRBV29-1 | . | CSVRATQDSPLHF | TGCAGCGTCAGGGCAACTCAGGATTCACCCCTCCACTTT
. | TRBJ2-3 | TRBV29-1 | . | CSVEEGVRTVRADTQYF | TGCAGCGTTGAAGAAGGAGTTCGAACAGTTAGGGCAGATACGCAGTATTTT
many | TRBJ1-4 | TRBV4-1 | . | CASSQERGLLNEKLFF | TGCGCCAGCAGCCAAGAACGGGGGCTCCTAAATGAAAAACTGTTTTTT
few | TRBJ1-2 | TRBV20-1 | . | CSARERQRGGYTF | TGCAGTGCTAGAGAACGACAGCGGGGGGGCTACACCTTC
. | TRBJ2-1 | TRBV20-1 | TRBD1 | CSASQTGPRLNEQFF | TGCAGTGCTAGCCAGACAGGGCCAAGACTCAATGAGCAGTTCTTC
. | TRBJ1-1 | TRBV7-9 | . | CASSLARRGGGPGNTEAFF | TGTGCCAGCAGCTTAGCGCGCAGGGGAGGGGGACCGGGGAACACTGAAGCTTTCTTT
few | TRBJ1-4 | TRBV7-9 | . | CASSARDSATNEKLFF | TGTGCCAGCAGCGCCCGAGACAGTGCAACTAATGAAAAACTGTTTTTT
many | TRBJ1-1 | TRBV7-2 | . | CASSLGRRVPEAFF | TGTGCCAGCAGCTTAGGTCGGAGGGTCCCTGAAGCTTTCTTT
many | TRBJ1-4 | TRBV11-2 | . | CASARWEAATNEKLFF | TGTGCCAGCGCCCGTTGGGAGGCTGCAACTAATGAAAAACTGTTTTTT
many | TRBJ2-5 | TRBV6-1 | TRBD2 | CASSQGLAQETQYF | TGTGCCAGCAGCCAAGGACTAGCGCAAGAGACCCAGTACTTC
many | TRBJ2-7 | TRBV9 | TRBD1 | CASSAQDQDRGVEQYF | TGTGCCAGCAGCGCACAGGATCAGGACAGGGGGGTAGAGCAGTACTTC
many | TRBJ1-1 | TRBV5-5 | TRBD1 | CASSGDPGGTEAFF | TGTGCCAGCAGTGGGGATCCAGGGGGCACTGAAGCTTTCTTT
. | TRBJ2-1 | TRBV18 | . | CASSAGLNNEQFF | TGTGCCAGCTCAGCCGGACTGAACAATGAGCAGTTCTTC
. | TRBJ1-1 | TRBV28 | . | CASSLIDRTEAFF | TGTGCCAGCAGTTTAATCGATAGGACTGAAGCTTTCTTT
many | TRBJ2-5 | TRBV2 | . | CASSEAPPGKQETQYF | TGTGCCAGCAGTGAAGCGCCTCCGGGGAAACAAGAGACCCAGTACTTC
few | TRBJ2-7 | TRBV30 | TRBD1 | CAWAPGQGYEQYF | TGTGCCTGGGCTCCGGGACAGGGTTACGAGCAGTACTTC
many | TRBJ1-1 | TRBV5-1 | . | CASSLGAGPSNTEAFF | TGCGCCAGCAGCTTGGGCGCCGGACCCTCGAACACTGAAGCTTTCTTT
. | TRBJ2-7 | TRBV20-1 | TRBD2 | CSARGPLSGGYYEQYF | TGCAGTGCTAGAGGACCCCTTAGCGGGGGTTACTACGAGCAGTACTTC